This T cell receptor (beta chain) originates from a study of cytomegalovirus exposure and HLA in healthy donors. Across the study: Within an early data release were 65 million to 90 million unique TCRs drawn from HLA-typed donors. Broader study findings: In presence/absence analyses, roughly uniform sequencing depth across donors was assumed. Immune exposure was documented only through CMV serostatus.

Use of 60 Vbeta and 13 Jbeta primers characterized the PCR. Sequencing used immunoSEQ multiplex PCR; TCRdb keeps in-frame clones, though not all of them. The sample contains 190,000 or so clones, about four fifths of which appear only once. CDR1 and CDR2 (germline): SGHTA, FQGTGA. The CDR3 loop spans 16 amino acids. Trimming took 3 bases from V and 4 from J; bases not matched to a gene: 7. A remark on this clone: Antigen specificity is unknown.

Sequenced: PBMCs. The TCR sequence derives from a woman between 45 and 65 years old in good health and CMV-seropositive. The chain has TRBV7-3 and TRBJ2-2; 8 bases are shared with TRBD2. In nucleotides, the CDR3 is TGTGCCAGCAGCTTCCCCTCGGGGGGGCCCACCGGGGAGCTGTTTTTT. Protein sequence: CASSFPSGGPTGELFF. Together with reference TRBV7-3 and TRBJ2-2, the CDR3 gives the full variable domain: GAGVSQTPSNKVTEKGKYVELRCDPISGHTALYWYRQSLGQGPEFLIYFQGTGAADDSGLPNDRFFAVRPEGSVSTLKIQRTERGDSAVYLCASSFPSGGPTGELFFGEGSRLTVL.